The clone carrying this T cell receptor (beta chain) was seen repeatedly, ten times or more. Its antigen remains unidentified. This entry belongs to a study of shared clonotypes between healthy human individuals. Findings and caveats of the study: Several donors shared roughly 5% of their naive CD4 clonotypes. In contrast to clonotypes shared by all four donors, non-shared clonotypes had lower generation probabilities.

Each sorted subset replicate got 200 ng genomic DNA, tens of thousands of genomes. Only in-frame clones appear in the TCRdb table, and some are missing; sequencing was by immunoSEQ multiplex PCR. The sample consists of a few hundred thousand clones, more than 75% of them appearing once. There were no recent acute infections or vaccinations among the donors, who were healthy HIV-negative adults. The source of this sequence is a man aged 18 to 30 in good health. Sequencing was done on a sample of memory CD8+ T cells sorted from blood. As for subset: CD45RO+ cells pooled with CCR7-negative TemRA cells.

CDR3: CASSQDQSGYEQYF. Here the CDR3 DNA reads TGCGCCAGCAGCCAAGATCAATCCGGCTACGAGCAGTACTTC. The chain couples TRBV4-3 to TRBJ2-7; no clear D gene. The CDR3 totals 14 residues. The V and J ends lost 0 bases and 3 bases respectively, with 9 bases between them. Germline V gene data show CDR1 as LGHNA and CDR2 as YSLEER.